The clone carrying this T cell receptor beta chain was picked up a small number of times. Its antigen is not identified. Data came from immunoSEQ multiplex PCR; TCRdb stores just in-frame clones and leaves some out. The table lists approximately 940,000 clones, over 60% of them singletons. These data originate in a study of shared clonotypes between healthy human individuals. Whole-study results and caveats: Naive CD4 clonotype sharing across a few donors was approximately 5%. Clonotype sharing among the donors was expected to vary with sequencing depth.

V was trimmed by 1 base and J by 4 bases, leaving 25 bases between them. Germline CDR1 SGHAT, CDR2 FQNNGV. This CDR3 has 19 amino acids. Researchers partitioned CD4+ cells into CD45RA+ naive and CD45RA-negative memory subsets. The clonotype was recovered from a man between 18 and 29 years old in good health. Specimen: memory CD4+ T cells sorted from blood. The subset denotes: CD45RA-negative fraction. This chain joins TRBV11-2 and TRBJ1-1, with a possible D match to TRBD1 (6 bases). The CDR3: CASSLVRGGIGGEGTEAFF. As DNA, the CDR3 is TGTGCCAGCAGCTTAGTCCGTGGGGGAATAGGGGGAGAGGGCACTGAAGCTTTCTTT.